This TCR beta chain was sequenced in a study of T cells in Graves' hyperthyroidism and ophthalmopathy. Clinical symptoms, serum thyroxine, TRAb, thyroid ultrasound and orbital computed tomography informed diagnoses. Trimming pared 5 bases from V and 9 bases from J, leaving 5 bases between. CDR1 MNHEY and CDR2 SVGEGT come from the germline V gene. This CDR3 has 11 residues. There were TCR beta CDR3 regions amplified from RNA transcripts. The study used the HTBI primer set for a first-round RT-PCR of the TCR CDR3. TCRdb re-analysed the multiplex PCR reads in MiXCR, keeping a single row per CDR3 protein. The sample has 500,000 to 550,000 distinct CDR3 sequences, just under 20% seen once.

Input material: blood. The chain uses TRBV6-2 or TRBV6-3 and TRBJ1-6, with D unclear. This sequence was found in a man in his forties with Graves' ophthalmopathy. CDR3 in amino acids: CASSHPSPLHF. The CDR3 DNA follows: TGTGCCAGCAGTCATCCTTCACCCCTCCACTTT.